The 31 T cell receptor beta chains in this list originate from one sample, sequenced in a study of shared clonotypes between healthy human individuals. Data came from immunoSEQ multiplex PCR; TCRdb stores just in-frame clones and leaves some out. This table has around 1 million clones, approximately 80% appearing once. Sequencing used memory CD4+ T cells sorted from blood. Subset given: CD45RA-negative fraction. Receptor source: a man younger than 35 in good health.

The chain employs TRBV6-1 and TRBJ2-3, with TRBD2 as a possible D gene (5 bases). The CDR3 is 14 residues long. The germline CDR1 and CDR2 sequences are MNHNS and SASEGT. V shed 3 bases and J shed 6 bases, with 13 bases lying between them. This CDR3 is CASSDGSPSDTQYF. The CDR3 DNA reads as TGTGCCAGCAGTGATGGGAGTCCCTCCGATACGCAGTATTTT.

The rearrangement uses TRBV10-3 and TRBJ1-1; 9 positions agree with TRBD1. CDR1 is ENHRY, CDR2 SYGVKD, per germline. This CDR3 is built from 15 residues. Trimming at V came to 0 bases and at J to 2 bases, leaving 1 base not matched to a gene. The CDR3 DNA sequence: TGTGCCATCAGTGAGTCGGACAGGGGAAACACTGAAGCTTTCTTT. Translating gives CAISESDRGNTEAFF.

V usage is TRBV11-3 and J usage is TRBJ2-2; 7 bases are shared with TRBD1. Germline assignment: CDR1 SGHNT and CDR2 YENEEA. The CDR3 is 16 amino acids. V dropped 5 bases and J dropped 4; count of bases not matched to a gene: 10. Written as DNA, the CDR3 is TGTGCCAGCAGCACCGGGACAGATCGAGGCACCGGGGAGCTGTTTTTT. Protein: CASSTGTDRGTGELFF.

The J gene is TRBJ1-2, the V gene TRBV25-1; the D gene is possibly TRBD1 (5 bases). CDR3 size: 15 residues. V shed 3 bases and J shed 3 bases, with 14 bases lying between them. From germline, CDR1 is MGHDK and CDR2 SYGVNS. DNA for the CDR3: TGTGCCAGCAGTGATCCAGCCGGGACGGACTATGGCTACACCTTC. Residues: CASSDPAGTDYGYTF.

This clone was seen more than once but under ten times. The V gene is TRBV7-8, the J gene TRBJ2-5, with TRBD2 identical over 8 bases. The junction had 5 bases not matched to a gene; V was cut back by 5 bases and J by 9 bases. Germline assignment: CDR1 SGHVS and CDR2 FQNEAQ. CDR3 length: 12 amino acids. CDR3 region: CASSAPGGSQYF. The DNA for the CDR3 is TGTGCCAGCAGCGCGCCGGGGGGGTCCCAGTACTTC.

The chain employs TRBV28 and TRBJ2-7, with D perhaps TRBD2 (7 bases). The CDR3 has 13 residues. V was trimmed by 2 bases and J by 6 bases, leaving 11 bases between them. Germline-derived CDR1 and CDR2 are MDHEN and SYDVKM. The DNA of the CDR3 is TGTGCCAGCAGTTTAGGGGGGGCGCCCGAGCAGTACTTC. It encodes CASSLGGAPEQYF.

This chain links TRBV30 with TRBJ2-3; no definite D call. The CDR3 consists of 12 residues. V was pared by 0 bases and J by 11 bases, with 12 bases between. Germline V gene data show CDR1 as GTSNPN and CDR2 as SVGIG (reference sequence). The CDR3 coding sequence is TGTGCCTGGAGTGTAGAGCTTAAAGAGCAGTATTTT. This encodes CAWSVELKEQYF.

This clone was seen a single time. The rearrangement joins TRBV27 to TRBJ2-1; 16 bases align to TRBD2. The ends lost 5 bases at V and 6 bases at J; junction bases unmatched: 13. The CDR3 sequence is 19 residues long. CDR1 MNHEY and CDR2 SMNVEV come from the germline V gene (reference sequence). The CDR3 is CASSLPGLAGGLYPNEQFF. Here the CDR3 DNA reads TGTGCCAGCAGTCTACCGGGACTAGCGGGGGGGCTTTATCCCAATGAGCAGTTCTTC.

On this clone: The sample holds other DNA sequences that translate to the same CDR3. The chain employs TRBV6-5 and TRBJ2-5; a weak D match, TRBD1 (6 bases). The CDR3 extends over 14 amino acids. V gave up 2 bases and J gave up 1 base, with 8 bases separating them. Germline V gene data show CDR1 as MNHEY and CDR2 as SVGAGI. CDR3 nucleotides: TGTGCCAGCAGTTACGGGGGCCTCCAAGAGACCCAGTACTTC. Its protein product is CASSYGGLQETQYF.

V gene TRBV27 combines with J gene TRBJ2-3; unclear D gene. The germline V gene encodes CDR1 MNHEY and CDR2 SMNVEV (reference sequence). This CDR3 has 16 residues. Trimming cost V 2 bases and J 0 bases, with 12 bases left between them. This CDR3 reads CASSLIRRTSTDTQYF. The CDR3 DNA is TGTGCCAGCAGTTTAATTCGCAGAACTAGCACAGATACGCAGTATTTT.

The chain combines TRBV5-8 with TRBJ2-2; D is tentatively TRBD1 or TRBD2 (5 bases each). CDR3 length: 18 residues. Germline V gene lookup returns CDR1 SGHTS and CDR2 YDEGEE. V lost 4 bases to trimming and J lost 3 bases, with 22 bases between them. The CDR3, as DNA: TGTGCCAGCAGCCCCGGGGTGGATAGGGGCCCAGACACCGGGGAGCTGTTTTTT. It encodes CASSPGVDRGPDTGELFF.

The chain has TRBV5-1 and TRBJ1-6; D gene unclear. The CDR3 contains 14 residues. V dropped 4 bases and J dropped 6 bases, with 11 bases sitting between them. Germline V lookup: CDR1 SGHRS, CDR2 YFSETQ. The CDR3 DNA reads as TGCGCCAGCAGCCCCGCACCCAGTAATTCACCCCTCCACTTT. Translating it yields CASSPAPSNSPLHF.

The J gene is TRBJ2-7, the V gene TRBV29-1, with D possibly called TRBD1 or TRBD2 (5 bases each). The germline V gene encodes CDR1 SQVTM and CDR2 ANQGSEA. This CDR3 contains 13 residues. The V gene lost 0 bases and the J gene lost 6 bases, with 12 bases spanning the gap. The chain's CDR3 is CSVEDLGRREQYF. As DNA, the CDR3 is TGCAGCGTTGAAGATTTGGGACGTCGCGAGCAGTACTTC.

The chain employs TRBV2 and TRBJ2-7, with a possible D match to TRBD2 (6 bases). Trimming removed 5 bases from V and 0 bases from J, with 11 bases in between. Looked up from germline, CDR1 is SNHLY and CDR2 is FYNNEI. The length of the CDR3 is 14 residues. The CDR3 nucleotides are TGTGCCAGCAGTACCGGGAGTGGCTCCTACGAGCAGTACTTC. Translated, it gives CASSTGSGSYEQYF.

V usage is TRBV7-2 and J usage is TRBJ2-1, with D perhaps matching TRBD2 (6 bases). The CDR3 is 14 amino acids. Trimming took 5 bases from V and 13 from J, leaving 21 bases between them. Germline lookup yields CDR1 SGHTA and CDR2 FQGNSA. CDR3 DNA sequence: TGTGCCAGCAGCCCGGACCTAGATGGGAGGCAACAGTTCTTC. Its protein is CASSPDLDGRQQFF.

This sequence joins TRBV11-2 and TRBJ1-4; no clear D. The CDR3 extends over 14 amino acids. The V and J ends lost 2 bases and 1 base respectively, with 5 bases between them. Per germline, CDR1 SGHAT and CDR2 FQNNGV. DNA for the CDR3: TGTGCCAGCAGCTTACCAAGAACTAATGAAAAACTGTTTTTT. Amino acids: CASSLPRTNEKLFF.

V and J are TRBV6-6 and TRBJ1-6; no firm D call. Per germline, CDR1 MNHNY and CDR2 SVGAGI (reference sequence). CDR3 length: 13 amino acids. With 6 bases removed from V and 8 bases from J, the gap between germline ends came to 11 bases. Written as DNA, the CDR3 is TGTGCCAGCAGAGCAGATATATATTCACCCCTCCACTTT. Translated, it gives CASRADIYSPLHF.

J is TRBJ2-7 and V is TRBV4-3; D is perhaps TRBD2 (6 bases). The CDR3 has 15 residues. Germline loops: CDR1 LGHNA, CDR2 YSLEER. Trimming took 7 bases from V and 7 from J, leaving 23 bases between them. The CDR3 reads CASTSGNRPRGEQYF. CDR3 nucleotides: TGCGCCAGCACCAGTGGGAACAGGCCCCGGGGGGAGCAGTACTTC.

This chain connects TRBV27 to TRBJ1-5; 7 bases align to TRBD1. This CDR3 contains 17 residues. CDR1 and CDR2 (germline): MNHEY, SMNVEV (reference sequence). V was pared by 2 bases and J by 0 bases, with 7 bases of the junction left unmatched. The CDR3 spells CASSLHPRDSSNQPQHF. The CDR3 DNA follows: TGTGCCAGCAGTTTACACCCCCGGGACAGTAGCAATCAGCCCCAGCATTTT.

There are a few counts of this clone. This chain connects TRBV19 to TRBJ1-5; TRBD1 agrees at 8 bases. J gave up 1 base and V 10 bases, and 9 bases lay outside the gene matches. The germline V gene encodes CDR1 LNHDA and CDR2 SQIVND (reference sequence). This CDR3 has 15 residues. CDR3 region: CATLGQGASNQPQHF. CDR3 bases: TGTGCCACCCTAGGTCAGGGGGCGAGCAATCAGCCCCAGCATTTT.

There are a few counts of this clone. The V and J genes are TRBV7-2 and TRBJ1-6; D may be TRBD1 (5 bases). Germline assignment: CDR1 SGHTA and CDR2 FQGNSA. Trimming removed 5 bases at V and 7 bases at J, with 18 bases between. The CDR3 is 16 amino acids. The CDR3 nucleotides are TGTGCCAGCAGCCCCAGTGGATGGGGGGGAAATTCACCCCTCCACTTT. This gives the protein CASSPSGWGGNSPLHF. The entire variable domain, with the rest obtained from reference TRBV7-2 and TRBJ1-6, is as follows: GAGVSQSPSNKVTEKGKDVELRCDPISGHTALYWYRQSLGQGLEFLIYFQGNSAPDKSGLPSDRFSAERTGGSVSTLTIQRTQQEDSAVYLCASSPSGWGGNSPLHFGNGTRLTVT.

This sequence joins TRBV30 and TRBJ2-2, with TRBD1 matching 8 bases. The CDR3 sequence is 15 residues long. In germline, CDR1 is GTSNPN, CDR2 SVGIG (reference sequence). J was trimmed by 6 bases and V by 1 base; bases with no gene match: 7. The CDR3 spells CAWSAPDRDAGELFF. CDR3 DNA: TGTGCCTGGAGTGCCCCGGACAGGGATGCCGGGGAGCTGTTTTTT.

The rearrangement joins TRBV6-1 to TRBJ1-5; possibly TRBD1 for D (5 bases). V was clipped by 4 bases and J by 6 bases, with 13 bases between them. Germline CDR1 MNHNS, CDR2 SASEGT. The CDR3 contains 14 residues. The CDR3: CASSVGPRGQPQHF. The CDR3 coding sequence is TGTGCCAGCAGTGTGGGGCCTCGGGGTCAGCCCCAGCATTTT.

This clone has just one count. This chain connects TRBV7-2 to TRBJ1-3; the D is unclear. Germline CDR1 reads SGHTA; CDR2 reads FQGNSA. V gave up 4 bases and J gave up 2 bases, with 12 bases separating them. The CDR3 spans 15 residues. In nucleotides, the CDR3 is TGTGCCAGCAGCTCCCAGGTTACGGCTGGAAACACCATATATTTT. This codes for CASSSQVTAGNTIYF. Variable domain in full (rest from reference TRBV7-2 and TRBJ1-3): GAGVSQSPSNKVTEKGKDVELRCDPISGHTALYWYRQSLGQGLEFLIYFQGNSAPDKSGLPSDRFSAERTGGSVSTLTIQRTQQEDSAVYLCASSSQVTAGNTIYFGEGSWLTVV.

As DNA, the CDR3 is TGTGCCAGCAGCAGTCTAGCCTCTGGCACTGAAGCTTTCTTT. Its translation: CASSSLASGTEAFF. V usage is TRBV9 and J usage is TRBJ1-1; unclear D gene. Trimming took off 4 bases at V and 4 bases at J, with 14 bases between the two ends. Germline V CDR1 and CDR2: SGDLS, YYNGEE. The CDR3 runs to 14 residues.

This clone appeared once. This sequence joins TRBV9 and TRBJ2-7; D may be TRBD2 (5 bases). Germline CDR1 is SGDLS and CDR2 is YYNGEE. Trimming pared 3 bases from V and 3 bases from J, leaving 16 bases between. This CDR3 is built from 15 residues. Here the CDR3 DNA reads TGTGCCAGCAGCGCTGATGACCGGGCGGGCTACGAGCAGTACTTC. The encoded protein is CASSADDRAGYEQYF. The full variable domain, with the rest looked up from reference TRBV9 and TRBJ2-7, is DSGVTQTPKHLITATGQRVTLRCSPRSGDLSVYWYQQSLDQGLQFLIQYYNGEERAKGNILERFSAQQFPDLHSELNLSSLELGDSALYFCASSADDRAGYEQYFGPGTRLTVT.

The table lists this clone with a few counts. The chain is built from TRBV6-5 and TRBJ1-2; 10 bases line up with TRBD1. The CDR3 extends over 16 amino acids. V lost 4 bases, J lost 4 bases, and 9 bases stayed unmatched. CDR1 and CDR2 (germline): MNHEY, SVGAGI. The CDR3 is CASSSVPGQGSYGYTF. The CDR3 nucleotides are TGTGCCAGCAGTTCAGTACCGGGACAGGGGAGCTATGGCTACACCTTC.

This rearrangement joins TRBV13 to TRBJ1-1; no firm D call. Trimming shortened V by 2 bases and J by 6 bases, and 10 bases separated the two germline ends. The CDR3 loop spans 13 amino acids. The germline V gene encodes CDR1 PRHDT and CDR2 FYEKMQ (reference sequence). CDR3 region: CASSLNRGPEAFF. DNA for the CDR3: TGTGCCAGCAGCTTAAATAGAGGTCCTGAAGCTTTCTTT.

This clone was seen a few times. The rearrangement joins TRBV30 to TRBJ1-2, with D possibly TRBD1 on 5 matching bases. CDR1 and CDR2 (germline): GTSNPN, SVGIG (reference sequence). Deletions cut 4 bases from V and 4 bases from J, with 16 bases between. The CDR3 is made up of 14 amino acids. CDR3 region: CAWTGPGNSYGYTF. In DNA, the CDR3 is TGTGCCTGGACAGGGCCGGGCAATAGCTATGGCTACACCTTC.

This clone came up a few times. J is TRBJ1-4 and V is TRBV19; TRBD1 might be the D (6 bases). The CDR3 sequence is 15 residues long. V gave up 6 bases and J gave up 2 bases, with 13 bases separating them. Per germline, CDR1 LNHDA and CDR2 SQIVND (reference sequence). The DNA for the CDR3 is TGTGCCAGTAGGAGACAGGAAGAGACTAATGAAAAACTGTTTTTT. It is translated as CASRRQEETNEKLFF.

This clone was picked up a small number of times. The chain recombines TRBV7-9 with TRBJ1-6; D perhaps matches TRBD1 (5 bases). Germline V lookup: CDR1 SEHNR, CDR2 FQNEAQ (reference sequence). V dropped 4 bases and J dropped 3 bases, with 13 bases sitting between them. CDR3 length: 16 amino acids. CDR3 region: CASSSTTVGYNSPLHF. The CDR3 DNA reads as TGTGCCAGCAGCTCCACGACAGTGGGCTATAATTCACCCCTCCACTTT.